The source of this TCR beta chain is a study of T cell changes during pregnancy in multiple sclerosis. The data were produced by immunoSEQ multiplex PCR, yet TCRdb's version contains in-frame clones alone and is incomplete. This table has some 40,000 clones, 93% appearing once. Sequencing used CD4+ T cells from peripheral blood mononuclear cells, obtained in the first trimester of pregnancy. This TCR was sampled from a female donor with multiple sclerosis, enrolled in a pregnancy study.

The CDR3 sequence: CASSLRDSEQYF. The CDR3 DNA sequence: TGTGCCAGCAGTTTACGGGACTCAGAGCAGTACTTC. The V and J genes are TRBV11-3 and TRBJ2-7; D may be TRBD2 (6 bases). The CDR3 covers 12 residues. V gave up 6 bases and J gave up 7 bases, with 13 bases separating them. Germline V CDR1 and CDR2: SGHNT, YENEEA.